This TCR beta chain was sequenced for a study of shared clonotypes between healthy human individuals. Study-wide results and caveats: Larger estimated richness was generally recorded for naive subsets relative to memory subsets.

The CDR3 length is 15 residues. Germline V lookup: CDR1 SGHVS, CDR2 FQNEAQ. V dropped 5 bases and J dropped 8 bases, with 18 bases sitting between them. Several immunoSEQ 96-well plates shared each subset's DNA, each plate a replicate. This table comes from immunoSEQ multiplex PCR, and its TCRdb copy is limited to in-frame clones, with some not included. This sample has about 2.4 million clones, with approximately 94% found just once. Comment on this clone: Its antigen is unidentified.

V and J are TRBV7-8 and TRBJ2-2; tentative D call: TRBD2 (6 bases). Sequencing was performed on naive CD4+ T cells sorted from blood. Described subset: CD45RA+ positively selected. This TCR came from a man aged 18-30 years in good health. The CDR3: CASSLGLIAAGELFF. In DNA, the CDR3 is TGTGCCAGCAGCCTTGGACTGATAGCGGCAGGGGAGCTGTTTTTT.